One sample yielded the 26 T cell receptor beta chains listed below, sequenced in a study of OX40 agonist ivuxolimab in advanced cancers. The repertoire was sequenced with immunoSEQ multiplex PCR; TCRdb's copy has only in-frame clones and lacks some. The sample includes almost 90,000 clones, 85% to 90% of them seen just once. Sample: CD4+ or CD8+ T cells sorted from blood, taken in a trial of the OX40 agonist ivuxolimab. These receptor sequences come from an adult with an advanced solid tumor such as melanoma, head and neck, liver or kidney cancer.

Remarks on this clone: This same CDR3 is encoded by further DNA sequences in the sample. The V call is TRBV5-1, the J call TRBJ1-2; no clear D. CDR3 size: 12 residues. Trimming removed 0 bases from V and 5 bases from J, with 5 bases in between. CDR1 is SGHRS, CDR2 YFSETQ, per germline. CDR3 DNA sequence: TGCGCCAGCAGCTTGGAGGGTTATGGCTACACCTTC. This sequence encodes CASSLEGYGYTF.

The chain joins TRBV5-4 to TRBJ2-1, with no clear D. V was shortened by 1 base and J by 6 bases, with 11 bases between the two germline ends. This CDR3 has 14 residues. CDR1 is SGHNT and CDR2 is YYREEE in the germline V gene (reference sequence). The CDR3 DNA follows: TGTGCCAGCAGCTTGTTCCCCAAACCCAATGAGCAGTTCTTC. Protein sequence: CASSLFPKPNEQFF.

The rearrangement joins TRBV28 to TRBJ2-3; no clear D gene. Germline values: CDR1 MDHEN, CDR2 SYDVKM. Trimming shortened V by 7 bases and J by 5 bases, and 13 bases separated the two germline ends. This CDR3 is built from 13 residues. CDR3 sequence: CASTIPLVDTQYF. The CDR3 nucleotides read TGTGCCAGCACCATACCCCTCGTAGATACGCAGTATTTT.

The CDR3 region has the DNA TGTGCCAGTAGTATGAAGAGGGACCGGCTTTCCTACGAGCAGTACTTC. It encodes CASSMKRDRLSYEQYF. The chain joins TRBV19 to TRBJ2-7; D may be TRBD1 or TRBD2 (5 bases each). The CDR3 spans 16 residues. V lost 3 bases, J lost 1 base, and 16 bases lay in between. Per the germline V gene, CDR1 is LNHDA and CDR2 is SQIVND (reference sequence).

V is TRBV6-5 and J is TRBJ2-7; 8 bases align to TRBD2. Germline CDR1 MNHEY, CDR2 SVGAGI. V was clipped by 10 bases and J by 9 bases; unmatched bases: 11. The CDR3 has 12 residues. The CDR3 bases are TGTGCCACGGGGGGGGCCGCCCTCAGGCAGTACTTC. Encoded protein: CATGGAALRQYF.

This clone was seen just once. V is TRBV7-2 and J is TRBJ2-2, with 12 bases fitting TRBD2. Trimming took 5 bases from V and 0 from J; bases not matched to a gene: 7. From germline, CDR1 is SGHTA and CDR2 FQGNSA. The CDR3 contains 18 residues. CDR3 coding DNA: TGTGCCAGCAGCCGCGAGCTAGCGGGGGGGCCGAACACCGGGGAGCTGTTTTTT. It translates to CASSRELAGGPNTGELFF.

The chain links TRBV21-1 to TRBJ2-7; TRBD2 is the table's D call, not checked against the DNA. TRBV21-1 is assigned pseudogene status. The CDR3 totals 15 residues. The CDR3 sequence is CASSNRDFTPYEQYF. CDR3 DNA: TGTGCCAGCAGCAACAGAGACTTCACCCCCTACGAGCAGTACTTC.

The CDR3 bases are TGTGCCAGCAGTGACGGAGCGGGTCCCACAGATACGCAGTATTTT. Translated, it gives CASSDGAGPTDTQYF. The genes are TRBV6-4 and TRBJ2-3; possibly TRBD2 for D (6 bases). Germline V gene sequence: CDR1 MRHNA, CDR2 SNTAGT. The CDR3 runs 15 residues. The V and J ends lost 2 bases and 2 bases respectively, with 11 bases between them.

The chain employs TRBV6-7 and TRBJ2-7, with 7 bases matching TRBD2. TRBV6-7 belongs to the ORF category, with a function that is uncertain. J gave up 0 bases and V 7 bases, and 18 bases lay outside the gene matches. The CDR3 runs 18 residues. The CDR3 sequence: CASNPSWTLAASSYEQYF. The DNA for the CDR3 is TGTGCCAGCAACCCGTCCTGGACCCTAGCGGCGAGCTCCTACGAGCAGTACTTC.

This sequence joins TRBV5-6 and TRBJ2-4; D is unresolved. The V end lost 1 base, the J end lost 9 bases, and 8 bases lay between the germline ends. From germline, CDR1 is SGHDT and CDR2 YYEEEE. The CDR3 sequence is 12 residues long. Here the CDR3 DNA reads TGTGCCAGCAGCTTGAGGCGGTCCATTCAGTACTTC. It encodes CASSLRRSIQYF.

V and J are TRBV29-1 and TRBJ1-3; the match to TRBD1 covers 12 bases. The germline V gene has CDR1 SQVTM and CDR2 ANQGSEA. The J segment lost 2 bases and the V segment lost 4 bases, leaving 9 bases of the junction unmatched. The CDR3 has 17 amino acids. For the CDR3, the DNA is TGCAGCGTTGTCAGGGACAGGGGGCGCAGGGCTGGAAACACCATATATTTT. This encodes CSVVRDRGRRAGNTIYF.

This chain joins TRBV7-8 and TRBJ1-2, with D perhaps TRBD1 (6 bases). Germline values: CDR1 SGHVS, CDR2 FQNEAQ. The CDR3 is 17 residues long. V was trimmed by 5 bases and J by 3 bases, leaving 22 bases between them. CDR3 in DNA: TGTGCCAGCAGCCCAGGCGGGGGGCGTGTTCCCTACTATGGCTACACCTTC. It yields the protein CASSPGGGRVPYYGYTF.

This clone was picked up one time. V gene TRBV7-9 combines with J gene TRBJ1-5, with D maybe TRBD1 (6 bases). Germline V gene sequence: CDR1 SEHNR, CDR2 FQNEAQ (reference sequence). V was shortened by 1 base and J by 2 bases, with 18 bases between the two germline ends. The CDR3 has 18 residues. This CDR3 reads CASSLVTGDTRGNQPQHF. The CDR3 nucleotides are TGTGCCAGCAGCTTAGTCACCGGGGACACCAGGGGCAATCAGCCCCAGCATTTT.

CDR3 residues: CASSEARQSTSGNTIYF. In DNA, the CDR3 is TGTGCCAGCAGTGAAGCCCGACAGAGCACCTCTGGAAACACCATATATTTT. V is TRBV6-1 and J is TRBJ1-3; maybe TRBD1 (5 bases). Trimming stripped 0 bases from V and 0 bases from J, with 12 bases between. The CDR3 extends over 17 amino acids. From germline, CDR1 is MNHNS and CDR2 SASEGT.

This clone has only one observation. J is TRBJ2-2 and V is TRBV14; D is possibly TRBD1 (7 bases). Germline CDR1 is SGHDN and CDR2 is FVKESK. Trimming took 8 bases from V and 4 from J, leaving 14 bases between them. The CDR3 runs 14 residues. The DNA of the CDR3 is TGTGCCAGCCAGGGGGGCGTGAGCACCGGGGAGCTGTTTTTT. It yields the protein CASQGGVSTGELFF.

The CDR3 DNA sequence: TGCGCCAGCAGCTTACTAGCGGGAGAGGGGGAGACCCAGTACTTC. Residues: CASSLLAGEGETQYF. The chain is built from TRBV5-1 and TRBJ2-5; 11 bases agree with TRBD2. V dropped 2 bases and J dropped 5; count of bases not matched to a gene: 5. The germline V gene encodes CDR1 SGHRS and CDR2 YFSETQ. CDR3 length: 15 residues. The variable domain in full, with the rest retrieved from reference TRBV5-1 and TRBJ2-5, is KAGVTQTPRYLIKTRGQQVTLSCSPISGHRSVSWYQQTPGQGLQFLFEYFSETQRNKGNFPGRFSGRQFSNSRSEMNVSTLELGDSALYLCASSLLAGEGETQYFGPGTRLLVL.

A single count supports this clone. The CDR3 DNA sequence: TGCGCCAGCTCCATTACCCCACTTCCATACAATGAGCAGTTCTTC. Protein: CASSITPLPYNEQFF. The chain links TRBV5-1 to TRBJ2-1; no definite D call. The V gene's germline CDR1 is SGHRS and CDR2 YFSETQ. The CDR3 is 15 residues long. V was shortened by 7 bases and J by 4 bases, with 18 bases between the two germline ends.

J is TRBJ2-5 and V is TRBV9; 8 bases line up with TRBD1. Germline CDR1 reads SGDLS; CDR2 reads YYNGEE. This CDR3 has 14 residues. Trimming at V came to 4 bases and at J to 5 bases, leaving 7 bases not matched to a gene. The CDR3 sequence: CASSSQQGGETQYF. The CDR3 region has the DNA TGTGCCAGCAGCTCCCAACAGGGGGGTGAGACCCAGTACTTC. The whole variable domain, filled in from reference TRBV9 and TRBJ2-5, reads DSGVTQTPKHLITATGQRVTLRCSPRSGDLSVYWYQQSLDQGLQFLIQYYNGEERAKGNILERFSAQQFPDLHSELNLSSLELGDSALYFCASSSQQGGETQYFGPGTRLLVL.

The V gene is TRBV7-9, the J gene TRBJ1-1; D is ambiguous. V lost 5 bases and J 11 bases, leaving 12 bases between the germline ends. The CDR3 runs to 11 residues. CDR1 and CDR2 from the germline V gene are SEHNR and FQNEAQ (reference sequence). As DNA, the CDR3 is TGTGCCAGCAGCGCATCTAAAGGGGCTTTCTTT. Its translation is CASSASKGAFF.

The chain joins TRBV7-2 to TRBJ1-1; 8 bases are a match to TRBD1. Germline V gives CDR1 SGHTA, CDR2 FQGNSA. The CDR3 runs to 17 residues. With V trimmed by 5 bases and J by 0 bases, 11 bases remained unmatched. CDR3 nucleotides: TGTGCCAGCAGCGGACAGGGTCTCACGGGGGTGAACACTGAAGCTTTCTTT. Protein sequence: CASSGQGLTGVNTEAFF.

The chain has TRBV6-1 and TRBJ1-5; 7 bases fit TRBD1. The CDR3 extends over 15 amino acids. In germline, CDR1 is MNHNS, CDR2 SASEGT. V was clipped by 5 bases and J by 0 bases; unmatched bases: 4. The CDR3 sequence is CASSKWTGSNQPQHF. The CDR3 DNA is TGTGCCAGCAGTAAGTGGACAGGTAGCAATCAGCCCCAGCATTTT.

The chain combines TRBV7-2 with TRBJ2-3; no reliable D call. Germline assignment: CDR1 SGHTA and CDR2 FQGNSA. Trimming took 1 base from V and 4 from J, leaving 9 bases between them. The CDR3 consists of 14 residues. The CDR3 is CASSLGASPDTQYF. CDR3 nucleotides: TGTGCCAGCAGCTTAGGGGCTAGTCCAGATACGCAGTATTTT.

The chain links TRBV7-2 to TRBJ2-7; TRBD1 agrees at 7 bases. The germline V gene encodes CDR1 SGHTA and CDR2 FQGNSA. This CDR3 region has 15 residues. V was clipped by 2 bases and J by 0 bases; unmatched bases: 4. The CDR3 protein is CASSLQQGPSYEQYF. The DNA for the CDR3 is TGTGCCAGCAGCTTACAACAGGGGCCCTCCTACGAGCAGTACTTC.

This chain links TRBV6-1 with TRBJ2-7, with a weak D call TRBD1 (6 bases). Germline CDR1 and CDR2: MNHNS and SASEGT. V was shortened by 10 bases and J by 3 bases, with 22 bases between the two germline ends. The CDR3 length is 15 residues. CDR3 protein: CATSRGTGNFYEQYF. CDR3 DNA sequence: TGTGCCACTAGCAGGGGAACAGGGAACTTCTACGAGCAGTACTTC.

V usage is TRBV4-3 and J usage is TRBJ2-1; possible D gene TRBD1, 6 bases. V dropped 0 bases and J dropped 4 bases, with 16 bases sitting between them. This CDR3 has 17 amino acids. Germline CDR1 and CDR2: LGHNA and YSLEER. The CDR3 DNA is TGCGCCAGCAGCCAAGATCTAAAACAGGGTGGTTACAATGAGCAGTTCTTC. It yields the protein CASSQDLKQGGYNEQFF.

This chain joins TRBV5-4 and TRBJ1-4; no firm D call. Germline CDR1 is SGHNT and CDR2 is YYREEE (reference sequence). The V and J ends lost 4 bases and 2 bases respectively, with 6 bases between them. The CDR3 is 13 amino acids. The CDR3 DNA reads as TGTGCCAGCAGCGTCAATACTAATGAAAAACTGTTTTTT. Protein sequence: CASSVNTNEKLFF.